What follows describes a single TCR beta chain. Its antigen is currently unknown. The junction departs from germline at one end; a sequencing error may be responsible. 13 Jbeta primers and 60 Vbeta primers were used for the PCR. Data came from immunoSEQ multiplex PCR; TCRdb stores just in-frame clones and leaves some out. The sample shows approximately 150,000 clones, approximately 80% of them seen only once. This sample is drawn from a study of cytomegalovirus exposure and HLA in healthy donors. Overall study findings and caveats: The likely origin of a cluster of highly shared sequence variants was a sequencing artifact.

The CDR3 covers 15 residues. CDR1 SGHRS and CDR2 YFSETQ come from the germline V gene. This TCR was recovered from a man in his forties in good health and CMV-seronegative. Source material: PBMCs. The gene calls are TRBV5-1 and TRBJ2-7; TRBD1 matches 7 bases. The DNA of the CDR3 is TGCGCCAACAGCTCGACAGGGAGTCCTTCCTACGAGCAGTACTTC. Translation gives CANSSTGSPSYEQYF.